Sequencing of this T cell receptor beta chain was carried out in a study of technical replicates of blood from a few donors. Profiling relied on immunoSEQ multiplex PCR, and the TCRdb table lists in-frame clones only, not all of them. The data show over 70,000 clones, approximately 96% seen once. CDR1 and CDR2 from the germline V gene are SGHTA and FQGNSA. CDR3 length: 13 residues. The germline V and J ends were trimmed by 3 bases and 6 bases, with 9 bases remaining between them. This TCR came from a human donor in good health. The rearrangement uses TRBV7-2 and TRBJ1-5, with a possible D match to TRBD1 (6 bases). Sequencing was done on a sample of T cells isolated from PBMCs. The CDR3 loop is CASSFPGAQPQHF. CDR3 nucleotide sequence: TGTGCCAGCAGCTTCCCAGGGGCTCAGCCCCAGCATTTT. The complete variable domain, with remaining parts taken from reference TRBV7-2 and TRBJ1-5, reads GAGVSQSPSNKVTEKGKDVELRCDPISGHTALYWYRQSLGQGLEFLIYFQGNSAPDKSGLPSDRFSAERTGGSVSTLTIQRTQQEDSAVYLCASSFPGAQPQHFGDGTRLSIL.